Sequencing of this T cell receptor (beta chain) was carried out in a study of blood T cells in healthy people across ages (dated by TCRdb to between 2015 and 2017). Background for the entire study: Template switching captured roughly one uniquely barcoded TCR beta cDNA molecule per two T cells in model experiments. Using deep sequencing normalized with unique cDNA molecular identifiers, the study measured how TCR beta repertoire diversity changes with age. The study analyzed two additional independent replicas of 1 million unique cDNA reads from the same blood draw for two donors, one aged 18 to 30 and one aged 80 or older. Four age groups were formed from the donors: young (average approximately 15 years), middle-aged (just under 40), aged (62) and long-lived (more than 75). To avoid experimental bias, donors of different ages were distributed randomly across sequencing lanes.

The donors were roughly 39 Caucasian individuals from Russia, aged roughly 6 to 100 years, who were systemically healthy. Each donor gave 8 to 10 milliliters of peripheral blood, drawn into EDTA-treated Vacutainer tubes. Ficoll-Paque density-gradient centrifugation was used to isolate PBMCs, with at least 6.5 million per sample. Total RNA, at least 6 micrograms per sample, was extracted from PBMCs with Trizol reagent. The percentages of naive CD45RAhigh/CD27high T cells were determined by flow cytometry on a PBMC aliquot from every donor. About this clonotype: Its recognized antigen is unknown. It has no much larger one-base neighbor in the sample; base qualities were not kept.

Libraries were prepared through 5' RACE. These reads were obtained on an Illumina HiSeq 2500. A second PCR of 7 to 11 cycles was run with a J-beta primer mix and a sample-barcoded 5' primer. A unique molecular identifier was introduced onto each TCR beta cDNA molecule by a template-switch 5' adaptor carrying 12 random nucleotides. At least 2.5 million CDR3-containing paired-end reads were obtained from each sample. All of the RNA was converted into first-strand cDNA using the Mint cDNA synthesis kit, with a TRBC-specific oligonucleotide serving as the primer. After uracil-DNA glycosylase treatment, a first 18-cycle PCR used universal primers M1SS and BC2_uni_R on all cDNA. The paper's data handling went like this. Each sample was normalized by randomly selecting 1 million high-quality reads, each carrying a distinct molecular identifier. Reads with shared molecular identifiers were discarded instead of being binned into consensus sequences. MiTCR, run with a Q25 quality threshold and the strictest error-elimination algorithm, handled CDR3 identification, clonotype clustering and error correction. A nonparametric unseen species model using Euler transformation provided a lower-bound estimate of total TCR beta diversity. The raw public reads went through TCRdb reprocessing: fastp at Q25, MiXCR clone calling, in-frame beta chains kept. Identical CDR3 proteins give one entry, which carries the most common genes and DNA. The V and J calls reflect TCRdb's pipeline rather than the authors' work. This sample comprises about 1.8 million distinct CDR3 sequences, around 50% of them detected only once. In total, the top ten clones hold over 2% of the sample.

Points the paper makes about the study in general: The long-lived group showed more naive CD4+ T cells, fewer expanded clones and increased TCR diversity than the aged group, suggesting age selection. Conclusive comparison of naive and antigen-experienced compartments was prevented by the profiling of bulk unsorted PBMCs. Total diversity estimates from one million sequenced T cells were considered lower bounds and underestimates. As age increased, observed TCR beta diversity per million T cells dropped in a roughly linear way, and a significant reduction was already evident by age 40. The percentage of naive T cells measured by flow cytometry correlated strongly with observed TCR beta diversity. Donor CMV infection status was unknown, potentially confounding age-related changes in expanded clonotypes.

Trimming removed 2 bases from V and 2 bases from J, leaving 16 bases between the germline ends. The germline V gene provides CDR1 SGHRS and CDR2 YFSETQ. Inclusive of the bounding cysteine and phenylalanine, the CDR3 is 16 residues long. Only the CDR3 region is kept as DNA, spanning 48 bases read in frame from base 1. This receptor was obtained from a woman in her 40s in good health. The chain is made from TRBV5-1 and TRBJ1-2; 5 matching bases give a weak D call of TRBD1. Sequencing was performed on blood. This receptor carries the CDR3 CASSFDRQPSNYGYTF. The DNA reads TGCGCCAGCAGCTTCGACAGACAGCCGTCCAACTATGGCTACACCTTC.